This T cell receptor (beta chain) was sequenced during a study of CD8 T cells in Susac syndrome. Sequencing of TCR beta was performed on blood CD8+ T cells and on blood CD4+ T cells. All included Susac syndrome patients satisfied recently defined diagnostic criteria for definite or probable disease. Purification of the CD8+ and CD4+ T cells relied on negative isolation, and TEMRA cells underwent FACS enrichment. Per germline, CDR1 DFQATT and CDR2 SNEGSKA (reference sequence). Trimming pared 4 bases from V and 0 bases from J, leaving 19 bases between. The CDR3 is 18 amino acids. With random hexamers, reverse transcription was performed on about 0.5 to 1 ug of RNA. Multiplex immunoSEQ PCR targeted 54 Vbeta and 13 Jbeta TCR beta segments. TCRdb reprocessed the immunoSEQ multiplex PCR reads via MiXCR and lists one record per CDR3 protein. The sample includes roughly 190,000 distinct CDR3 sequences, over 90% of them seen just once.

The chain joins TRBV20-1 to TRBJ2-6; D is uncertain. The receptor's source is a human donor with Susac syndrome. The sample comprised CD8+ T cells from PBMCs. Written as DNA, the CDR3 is TGCAGTGCTATTTCGATGGGGTCTCCAGACTCTGGGGCCAACGTCCTGACTTTC. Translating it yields CSAISMGSPDSGANVLTF.